A selection of T cell receptor beta chains follows, all from one sample in a study of blood T cell repertoires in COVID-19. Method: immunoSEQ multiplex PCR; TCRdb's copy keeps in-frame clones and lacks some. The top ten clones hold under 15% of a sample with 120,000 to 150,000 clones, approximately 80% of them seen once. The specimen was peripheral blood. The receptors were sampled from a man aged 60 to 75 with active or convalescent COVID-19. Both conserved end residues are part of each CDR3. D genes are given only for firm matches. Expanded clones get a size class; other rows say once, few or many, or leave the size out.

len	v_gene	d_gene	abundance	j_gene	CDR3aa	CDR3nt
16	TRBV9	TRBD2	-	TRBJ2-3	CASSFGTSDRADTQYF	TGTGCCAGCAGCTTCGGGACTAGCGATAGGGCAGATACGCAGTATTTT
16	TRBV4-3	TRBD2	once	TRBJ2-3	CASSQDSILAVNTQYF	TGCGCCAGCAGCCAAGATAGTATCCTAGCGGTCAATACGCAGTATTTT
16	TRBV28	TRBD1	-	TRBJ1-1	CASSETGGVKNTEAFF	TGTGCCAGCAGTGAGACAGGGGGGGTAAAGAACACTGAAGCTTTCTTT
14	TRBV5-1	-	-	TRBJ2-2	CASSKTANTGELFF	TGCGCCAGCAGCAAGACAGCCAACACCGGGGAGCTGTTTTTT
13	TRBV5-1	-	-	TRBJ1-2	CASSPGTNYGYTF	TGCGCCAGCAGCCCAGGGACTAACTATGGCTACACCTTC
14	TRBV28	TRBD1	-	TRBJ1-6	CASRMDRGNSPLHF	TGTGCCAGCAGAATGGACAGGGGGAATTCACCCCTCCACTTT
16	TRBV4-1	TRBD2	once	TRBJ2-2	CASSGLAGGVTGELFF	TGCGCCAGCAGCGGACTAGCGGGAGGGGTGACCGGGGAGCTGTTTTTT
18	TRBV18	-	-	TRBJ2-7	CASSPRGGTGHSSRGQYF	TGTGCCAGCTCACCACGGGGGGGGACAGGACATAGCAGCCGAGGGCAGTACTTC
14	TRBV5-7	-	-	TRBJ1-5	CASSPDDGNQPQHF	TGTGCCAGCAGCCCAGATGATGGTAATCAGCCCCAGCATTTT
15	TRBV6-5	TRBD1	many	TRBJ1-2	CASSFSTGGSYGYTF	TGTGCCAGCAGTTTTTCCACAGGGGGGAGCTATGGCTACACCTTC
15	TRBV15	-	-	TRBJ2-5	CATSRGGTLQETQYF	TGTGCCACCAGCAGAGGAGGGACACTCCAAGAGACCCAGTACTTC
14	TRBV25-1	-	once	TRBJ1-2	CASSEAGKFYGYTF	TGTGCCAGCAGTGAGGCGGGAAAATTCTATGGCTACACCTTC
16	TRBV18	-	few	TRBJ2-6	CASSPPWSPGANVLTF	TGTGCCAGCTCACCACCTTGGAGCCCTGGGGCCAACGTCCTGACTTTC
15	TRBV4-3	TRBD1	-	TRBJ1-1	CASSQDVQGDTEAFF	TGCGCCAGCAGCCAAGATGTACAGGGGGACACTGAAGCTTTCTTT
16	TRBV2	TRBD1	-	TRBJ1-5	CASSQNKGASNQPQHF	TGTGCCAGCAGCCAAAATAAGGGGGCAAGCAATCAGCCCCAGCATTTT
20	TRBV19	TRBD1	-	TRBJ2-3	CASKTPSTGRGTDETDTQYF	TGTGCCAGTAAAACCCCATCTACTGGACGAGGGACAGACGAGACAGATACGCAGTATTTT
17	TRBV10-3	TRBD1	-	TRBJ2-1	CAIRTTGVGSSYNEQFF	TGTGCCATCAGGACGACAGGGGTTGGATCCTCCTACAATGAGCAGTTCTTC
13	TRBV4-2	-	-	TRBJ2-1	CASSQEDVRDQFF	TGTGCCAGCAGCCAAGAAGATGTGAGAGATCAGTTCTTC
14	TRBV10-1	-	-	TRBJ1-4	CASSDLQGLEKLFF	TGCGCCAGCAGTGATTTGCAGGGTTTGGAAAAACTGTTTTTT
16	TRBV7-2	-	once	TRBJ1-3	CASSLGGTRSGNTIYF	TGTGCCAGCAGCTTAGGGGGGACACGCTCTGGAAACACCATATATTTT
18	TRBV18	TRBD1	-	TRBJ2-2	CASSPRGTGGPHTGELFF	TGTGCCAGCTCACCTCGGGGAACAGGGGGCCCCCACACCGGGGAGCTGTTTTTT
12	TRBV28	-	-	TRBJ1-3	CASSTGGNTIYF	TGTGCCAGCAGTACGGGTGGAAACACCATATATTTT
15	TRBV24-1	-	-	TRBJ2-3	CATSDDRPYTDTQYF	TGTGCCACCAGTGACGACAGACCCTACACAGATACGCAGTATTTT
15	TRBV19	TRBD2	-	TRBJ2-1	CASRRGTSAYNEQFF	TGTGCCAGTAGGAGAGGGACTAGCGCTTACAATGAGCAGTTCTTC
14	TRBV7-2	TRBD2	many	TRBJ2-7	CASSLGLATYEQYF	TGTGCCAGCAGCTTAGGACTAGCGACCTACGAGCAGTACTTC
17	TRBV7-3	TRBD1	few	TRBJ1-5	CASSLRGGRPKGQPQHF	TGTGCCAGCAGCTTAAGAGGGGGCCGGCCAAAGGGTCAGCCCCAGCATTTT
14	TRBV24-1	TRBD1	-	TRBJ1-2	CATSDPGGAGGYTF	TGTGCCACCAGTGACCCAGGGGGCGCAGGTGGCTACACCTTC
12	TRBV15	-	-	TRBJ1-3	CATGRDRNTIYF	TGTGCCACCGGCAGAGACAGAAACACCATATATTTT
14	TRBV7-9	-	-	TRBJ1-6	CASSRQNVNSPLHF	TGTGCCAGCAGCCGACAGAACGTTAATTCACCCCTCCACTTT